This T cell receptor beta chain was profiled in a study of regulatory T cells in long-lasting Graves disease. The table lists this clonotype with a few counts. The CDR3 runs 13 residues. Germline CDR1 reads GTSNPN; CDR2 reads SVGIG (reference sequence). V was cut by 7 bases and J by 0 bases, with 10 bases left in between. The time point here: newly diagnosed GD, antithyroid drugs for less than 3 months. Isolated PBMC RNA provided the starting material for the TCR library. Arm-PCR with iRepertoire HTBI primers amplified the CDR3 regions for these TCR beta libraries. TCRdb called the multiplex PCR reads again in MiXCR, with one record for every CDR3 protein. Here the sample spans over 500,000 distinct CDR3 sequences, around 15% being singletons. The sample was also reused in another study, on T cells in Graves' hyperthyroidism and ophthalmopathy.

The TCR originated in a woman aged 25 to 39 with Graves disease. The rearrangement links TRBV30 to TRBJ1-5; D gene ambiguous. Sequenced here: peripheral blood mononuclear cells (PBMCs), sampled at new diagnosis, from a patient treated with antithyroid drugs. CDR3 sequence: CAFGRSSNQPQHF. Here the CDR3 DNA reads TGTGCCTTTGGGAGAAGTAGCAATCAGCCCCAGCATTTT.